A selection of T cell receptor beta chains follows, all from one sample in a study of blood T cells in healthy people across ages. TCRdb re-derived calls from the 5' RACE reads in MiXCR, one entry per CDR3 protein. The sample has 730,000 or so distinct CDR3 sequences, approximately 39% seen once. Sequencing was performed on blood. These receptors were collected from a woman between 55 and 75 years old in good health. Both conserved end residues are part of each CDR3. The D gene is left open where the match is weak.

D gene	V gene	CDR3 length	CDR3 protein
-	TRBV29-1	16	CSVEDGKEGSSYEQYF
TRBD2	TRBV7-2	15	CASSQRGGVQETQYF
TRBD2	TRBV7-2	15	CASSLSAGGLDEQYF
-	TRBV20-1	13	CSAREGGQSEAFF
TRBD1	TRBV20-1	15	CSAHNRDRVYQPQHF
-	TRBV6-2/TRBV6-3	16	CASSLHFGRGEYEQFF
TRBD1	TRBV11-2	15	CASSLETGSGETQYF
-	TRBV12-3/TRBV12-4	14	CASSSRWAPYEQYF
TRBD1	TRBV29-1	16	CSVAGQGTTSGGEQYF
-	TRBV5-1	14	CASSLGLITDTQYF
-	TRBV4-2	16	CASSQGPGSSGNTIYF
-	TRBV25-1	11	CASSDWETRYF